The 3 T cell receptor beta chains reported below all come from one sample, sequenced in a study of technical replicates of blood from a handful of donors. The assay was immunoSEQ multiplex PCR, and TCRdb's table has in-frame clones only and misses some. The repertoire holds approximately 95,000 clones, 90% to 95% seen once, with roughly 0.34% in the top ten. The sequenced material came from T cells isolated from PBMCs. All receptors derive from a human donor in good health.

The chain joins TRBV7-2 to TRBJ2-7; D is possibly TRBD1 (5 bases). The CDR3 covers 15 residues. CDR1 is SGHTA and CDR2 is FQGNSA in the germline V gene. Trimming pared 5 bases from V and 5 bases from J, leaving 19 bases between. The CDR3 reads CASSLGRLGLNEQYF. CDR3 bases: TGTGCCAGCAGCCTTGGAAGGTTGGGGCTCAACGAGCAGTACTTC. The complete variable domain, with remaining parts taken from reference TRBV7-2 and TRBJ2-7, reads GAGVSQSPSNKVTEKGKDVELRCDPISGHTALYWYRQSLGQGLEFLIYFQGNSAPDKSGLPSDRFSAERTGGSVSTLTIQRTQQEDSAVYLCASSLGRLGLNEQYFGPGTRLTVT.

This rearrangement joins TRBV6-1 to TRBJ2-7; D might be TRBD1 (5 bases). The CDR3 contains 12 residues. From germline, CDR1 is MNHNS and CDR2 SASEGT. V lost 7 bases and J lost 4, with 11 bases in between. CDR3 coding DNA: TGTGCCAGCATCAAAGGGGTTTACGAGCAGTACTTC. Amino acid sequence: CASIKGVYEQYF.

The CDR3 loop reads CSVEGGTEKNYGYTF. The CDR3, as DNA: TGCAGCGTTGAAGGTGGAACAGAAAAAAACTATGGCTACACCTTC. The V gene is TRBV29-1, the J gene TRBJ1-2; the D is unclear. V was cut by 1 base and J by 2 bases, with 14 bases left in between. The CDR3 contains 15 residues. In germline, CDR1 is SQVTM, CDR2 ANQGSEA.